This entry features one T cell receptor (beta chain) sequence. Its antigen is not known. The data were taken from a study of cytomegalovirus exposure and HLA in healthy donors. Study observations and caveats: Prediction of most subjects' HLA-A and HLA-B alleles by TCR beta sequences was reportedly accurate. CMV serostatus was the sole immune exposure information available.

The PCR had 60 Vbeta and 13 Jbeta primers. Original processing notes: Roughly 11 million of the 80 million or so unique TCR beta chains counted in a later analysis were shared. The data were produced by immunoSEQ multiplex PCR, yet TCRdb's version contains in-frame clones alone and is incomplete. V and J calls and clone size are as listed in that table; D and trimming were resolved from the DNA. Of around 150,000 clones listed, about 64% are singletons. CDR3 length equals 14 residues. Germline V gene sequence: CDR1 SQVTM, CDR2 ANQGSEA. With V trimmed by 7 bases and J by 5 bases, 10 bases remained unmatched.

The chain has TRBV29-1 and TRBJ2-5, with 10 bases aligning to TRBD1. The receptor was derived from a woman aged 30 to 39 in good health and CMV-seropositive. The specimen sequenced was PBMCs. CDR3 DNA sequence: TGCAGCGGGGGTGACAGGGGGCGCCGGGAGACCCAGTACTTC. Translated, it gives CSGGDRGRRETQYF.